This TCR beta chain was captured in a study of blood T cell repertoires in COVID-19. At the level of the study: The samples span acute and convalescent COVID-19 from the United States, Italy and Spain. PBMCs, B-cell-depleted T cells, or T cells were the source of the cDNA or gDNA that made up the material.

How the authors handled the data: Reference gene primer amplification in the assay estimated nucleated cell counts. This table comes from immunoSEQ multiplex PCR, and its TCRdb copy is limited to in-frame clones, with some not included. V and J calls and clone size come straight from that table; D and trimming were deduced from the DNA. This sample carries about 270,000 clones, approximately 89% of them seen once, and the ten largest clones take around 9.1%. Germline V gene sequence: CDR1 SGHTA, CDR2 FQGTGA. Trimming removed 5 bases from V and 6 bases from J; junction bases left unmatched: 6. This CDR3 is 16 amino acids long.

The material sequenced was peripheral blood. The sequence derives from a man aged 40-49 years who had recovered from COVID-19. This chain uses TRBV7-3 with TRBJ2-3, with TRBD2 identical over 15 bases. The CDR3, as DNA: TGTGCCAGCAGCCAAGGACTAGCGGGAGGGGTGGATACGCAGTATTTT. Protein: CASSQGLAGGVDTQYF.